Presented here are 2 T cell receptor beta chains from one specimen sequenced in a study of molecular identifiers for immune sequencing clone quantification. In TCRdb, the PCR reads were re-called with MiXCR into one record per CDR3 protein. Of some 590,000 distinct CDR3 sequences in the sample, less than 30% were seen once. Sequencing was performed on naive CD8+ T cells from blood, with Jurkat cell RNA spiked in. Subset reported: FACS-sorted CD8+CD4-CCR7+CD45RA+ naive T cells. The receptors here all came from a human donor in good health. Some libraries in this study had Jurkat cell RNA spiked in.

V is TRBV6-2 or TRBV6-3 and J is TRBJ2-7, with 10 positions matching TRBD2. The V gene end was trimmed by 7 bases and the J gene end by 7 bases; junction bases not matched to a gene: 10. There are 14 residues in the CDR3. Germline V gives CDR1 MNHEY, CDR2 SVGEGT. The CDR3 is CASTEPGLANEQYF. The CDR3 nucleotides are TGTGCCAGCACCGAACCGGGACTAGCGAATGAGCAGTACTTC.

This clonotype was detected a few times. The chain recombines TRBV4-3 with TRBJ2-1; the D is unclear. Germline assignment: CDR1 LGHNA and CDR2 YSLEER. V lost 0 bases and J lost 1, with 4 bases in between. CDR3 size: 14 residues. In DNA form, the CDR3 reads TGCGCCAGCAGCCAAGATCTTTCCTACAATGAGCAGTTCTTC. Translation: CASSQDLSYNEQFF.